This T cell receptor (beta chain) was retrieved from a study of cytomegalovirus exposure and HLA in healthy donors. Study as a whole: From HLA-typed donors, an early data release held 70 million to 100 million unique TCRs.

A remark on this clone: The antigen remains unidentified.

Primers for the PCR totalled 60 Vbeta and 13 Jbeta. Profiled with immunoSEQ multiplex PCR; TCRdb holds only in-frame clones, not every one. Here the sample spans approximately 74,000 clones, roughly 75% being singletons. Points from the study as a whole: An analysis done earlier found most TCR beta V segments productive about 87% or about 30% of the time.

Material: PBMCs. The sequence was obtained from a man aged 60 to 69 in good health and CMV-seropositive.

The CDR3 reads CASSYGAGANVLTF. CDR3 DNA: TGTGCCAGCAGCTACGGGGCTGGGGCCAACGTCCTGACTTTC. The chain uses TRBV5-6 and TRBJ2-6; D perhaps matches TRBD2 (5 bases). With 3 bases removed from V and 2 bases from J, the gap between germline ends came to 6 bases. Per the germline V gene, CDR1 is SGHDT and CDR2 is YYEEEE. The CDR3 runs 14 residues.